These T cell receptor beta chains were read from a single sample in a study of response to subunit inactivated influenza vaccine. MiXCR, applied by TCRdb to the RT-PCR reads, yields one record per CDR3 protein. This table has approximately 570,000 distinct CDR3 sequences, 6.5% to 8% appearing once. Here the sequenced sample was PBMCs from blood, taken roughly 24 months after vaccination. These receptors all come from a man between 45 and 75 years old who received an inactivated influenza vaccine. The CDR3 runs from the conserved cysteine through the conserved F or W. The D gene is left open where the match is weak. Clone size is shown for a subset of rows, as once, few, many or a class of expanded clone.

clone_size j_call v_call d_call cdr3_nt cdr3_aa
few TRBJ2-1 TRBV12-3/TRBV12-4 - TGTGCCAGCAGTTTTAGGCGGAAATCAGATGAGCAGTTCTTC CASSFRRKSDEQFF
- TRBJ1-6 TRBV20-1 - TGCAGTGCTACGCCGAGCTCCTATAATTCACCCCTCCACTTT CSATPSSYNSPLHF
few TRBJ2-7 TRBV7-9 TRBD2 TGTGCCAGCAGCTCTCAAACTAGCGGCAAAGGCTACGAGCAGTACTTC CASSSQTSGKGYEQYF
- TRBJ1-4 TRBV12-3/TRBV12-4 - TGTGCCAGCAGTTTCCGACAGAATAATGAAAAACTGTTTTTT CASSFRQNNEKLFF
- TRBJ2-7 TRBV20-1 - TGCAGTGCTAGGGGCTTCCTAGTGCAAACCTACGAGCAGTACTTC CSARGFLVQTYEQYF
- TRBJ1-1 TRBV6-5 - TGTGCCAGCAGTTATCTGACAGGGAACACTGAAGCTTTCTTT CASSYLTGNTEAFF
many TRBJ2-1 TRBV20-1 - TGCAGTGCTAACCTAGGGACTTACAATGAGCAGTTCTTC CSANLGTYNEQFF
many TRBJ2-1 TRBV5-5 - TGTGCCAGCAGCTTATGGACAAATTACAATGAGCAGTTCTTC CASSLWTNYNEQFF
- TRBJ2-7 TRBV6-5 TRBD1 TGTGCCAGCAGTTACGGAGGGACAGGGGTTGAGCAGTACTTC CASSYGGTGVEQYF
- TRBJ1-6 TRBV7-9 TRBD1 TGTGCCAGCAGCCCACAGGGGCGTAGGGACCTCCACTTT CASSPQGRRDLHF
- TRBJ2-5 TRBV7-2 - TGTGCCAGCAGCTTAGTCTCGTTTGAGACCCAGTACTTC CASSLVSFETQYF
- TRBJ2-3 TRBV6-2/TRBV6-3 TRBD2 TGTGCCAGCAGTCTAGCGGGATTCACTAGCACAGATACGCAGTATTTT CASSLAGFTSTDTQYF
few TRBJ2-1 TRBV27 TRBD1 TGTGCCAGCAGCGACCCCCAGGGGGCGGACAATGAGCAGTTCTTC CASSDPQGADNEQFF
few TRBJ2-3 TRBV12-3/TRBV12-4 TRBD2 TGTGCCAGCCGCGGGGGACTAGCGACGTACACAGATACGCAGTATTTT CASRGGLATYTDTQYF
- TRBJ2-1 TRBV5-5 TRBD2 TGTGCCAGCAGCTTGGAAGTGGTTAGCGGGGGGTATGAGCAGTTCTTC CASSLEVVSGGYEQFF
- TRBJ1-3 TRBV6-1 TRBD1 TGTGCCAGCAGGGGGACAGTTAGCTCTGGAAACACCATATATTTT CASRGTVSSGNTIYF
few TRBJ2-7 TRBV20-1 - TGCAGTGCTAGGCAAGTCCTCCACGAGCAGTACTTC CSARQVLHEQYF
many TRBJ2-3 TRBV6-1 TRBD1 TGTGCCAGCAGCAACCCGGGACAGGGCTCAATGGGTACGCAGTATTTT CASSNPGQGSMGTQYF
- TRBJ2-2 TRBV30 - TGTGCCTGGAGTGTATATTCAGGGGCCGGGGAGCTGTTTTTT CAWSVYSGAGELFF
many TRBJ2-1 TRBV29-1 TRBD2 TGCAGCGTTGAATTACTAGCGGGAGATGAGCAGTTCTTC CSVELLAGDEQFF
- TRBJ2-7 TRBV7-9 - TGTGCCAGCAGCCAACCGACGGCCTACGAGCAGTACTTC CASSQPTAYEQYF
many TRBJ2-2 TRBV5-5 TRBD1 TGTGCCAGCAGCTTGAGGGGGCCCGGGGAGCTGTTTTTT CASSLRGPGELFF
few TRBJ2-7 TRBV12-3/TRBV12-4 - TGTGCCAGCAGTATCAGGAGCGGGGAGCAGTACTTC CASSIRSGEQYF
few TRBJ2-3 TRBV20-1 - TGCAGTGCTAGACTCCGAGATACGCAGTATTTT CSARLRDTQYF
few TRBJ2-7 TRBV5-1 TRBD1 TGCGCCAGCAGCACGGGACAGGAGACCTACGAGCAGTACTTC CASSTGQETYEQYF
many TRBJ2-5 TRBV20-1 TRBD2 TGCAGCTCAAACGTTCTAGCGGGGGTCCAAGAGACCCAGTACTTC CSSNVLAGVQETQYF
many TRBJ2-1 TRBV12-3/TRBV12-4 - TGTGCCAGCAGTTTTGAGAGCCCAAAGCAGTTCTTC CASSFESPKQFF
medium-sized TRBJ1-2 TRBV28 TRBD1 TGTGCCAGCAGTCCGGGACAGGGATATGGCTACACCTTC CASSPGQGYGYTF
many TRBJ1-2 TRBV6-1 - TGTGCCAGCAGTGAAGCGCGACTCTCCGCCTATGGCTACACCTTC CASSEARLSAYGYTF